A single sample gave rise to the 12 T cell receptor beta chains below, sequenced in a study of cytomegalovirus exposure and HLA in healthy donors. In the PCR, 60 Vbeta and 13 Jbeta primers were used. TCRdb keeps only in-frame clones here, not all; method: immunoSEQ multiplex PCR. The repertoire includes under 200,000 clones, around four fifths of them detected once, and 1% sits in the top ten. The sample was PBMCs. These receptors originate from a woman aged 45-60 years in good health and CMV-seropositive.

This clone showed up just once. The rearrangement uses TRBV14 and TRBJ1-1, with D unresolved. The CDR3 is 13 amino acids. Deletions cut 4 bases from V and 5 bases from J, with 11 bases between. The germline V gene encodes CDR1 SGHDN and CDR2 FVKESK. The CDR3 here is CASSRRSWTEAFF. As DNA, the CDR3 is TGTGCCAGCAGCCGGCGGTCTTGGACTGAAGCTTTCTTT.

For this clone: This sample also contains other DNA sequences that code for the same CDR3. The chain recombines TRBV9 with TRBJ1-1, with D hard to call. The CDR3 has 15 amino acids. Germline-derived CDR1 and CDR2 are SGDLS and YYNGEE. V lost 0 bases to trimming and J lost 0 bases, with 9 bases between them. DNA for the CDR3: TGTGCCAGCAGCGTAGGAGGCCTAATGAACACTGAAGCTTTCTTT. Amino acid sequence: CASSVGGLMNTEAFF.

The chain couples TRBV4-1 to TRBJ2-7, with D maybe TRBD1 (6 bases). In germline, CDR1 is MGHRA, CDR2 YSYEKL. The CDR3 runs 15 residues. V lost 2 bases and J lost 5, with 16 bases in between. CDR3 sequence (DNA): TGCGCCAGCAGCCAACCACGTCAGGGGTTGGACGAGCAGTACTTC. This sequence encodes CASSQPRQGLDEQYF.

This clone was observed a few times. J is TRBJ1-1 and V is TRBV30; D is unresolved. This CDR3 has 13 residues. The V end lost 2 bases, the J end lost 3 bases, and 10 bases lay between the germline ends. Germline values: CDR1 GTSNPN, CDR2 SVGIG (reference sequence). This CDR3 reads CAWSWGVDTEAFF. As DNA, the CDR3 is TGTGCCTGGAGTTGGGGAGTTGACACTGAAGCTTTCTTT.

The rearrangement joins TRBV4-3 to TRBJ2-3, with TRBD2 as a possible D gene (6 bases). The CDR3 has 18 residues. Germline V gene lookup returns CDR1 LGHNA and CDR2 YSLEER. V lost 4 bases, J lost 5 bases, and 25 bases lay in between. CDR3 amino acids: CASSLTHILGGSGDTQYF. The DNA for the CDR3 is TGCGCCAGCAGCCTCACACACATCCTGGGAGGCTCCGGAGATACGCAGTATTTT.

The CDR3 loop is CASSSPGQGHGYTF. CDR3 nucleotides: TGTGCCAGCAGTTCACCGGGACAGGGTCATGGCTACACCTTC. The chain uses TRBV28 and TRBJ1-2; 9 bases fit TRBD1. V trimming: 4 bases; J trimming: 6 bases; junction bases outside the gene matches: 6. The CDR3 runs to 14 residues. Germline values: CDR1 MDHEN, CDR2 SYDVKM.

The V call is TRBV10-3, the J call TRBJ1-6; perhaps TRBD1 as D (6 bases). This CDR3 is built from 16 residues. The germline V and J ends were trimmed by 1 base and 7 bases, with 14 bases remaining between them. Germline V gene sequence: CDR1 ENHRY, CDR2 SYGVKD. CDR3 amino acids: CAISEWGGRTNSPLHF. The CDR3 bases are TGTGCCATCAGTGAGTGGGGGGGCCGAACGAATTCACCCCTCCACTTT.

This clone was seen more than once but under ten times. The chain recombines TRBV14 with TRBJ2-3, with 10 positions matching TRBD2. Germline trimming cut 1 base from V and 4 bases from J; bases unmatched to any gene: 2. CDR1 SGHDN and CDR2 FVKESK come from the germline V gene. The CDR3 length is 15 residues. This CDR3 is CASSQALAGADTQYF. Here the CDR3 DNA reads TGTGCCAGCAGCCAAGCCCTAGCGGGAGCAGATACGCAGTATTTT.

In DNA form, the CDR3 reads TGTGCCAGCAGCTTAGCGTTAAACACTGAAGCTTTCTTT. Residues: CASSLALNTEAFF. V and J are TRBV7-8 and TRBJ1-1; no clear D gene. V was cut by 0 bases and J by 2 bases, with 4 bases left in between. The CDR3 is 13 residues long. Germline V CDR1 and CDR2: SGHVS, FQNEAQ.

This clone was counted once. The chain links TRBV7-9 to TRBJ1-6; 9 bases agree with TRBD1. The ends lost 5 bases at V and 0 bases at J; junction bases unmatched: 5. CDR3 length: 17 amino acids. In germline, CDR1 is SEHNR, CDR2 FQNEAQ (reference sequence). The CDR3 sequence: CASSKTGGGSYNSPLHF. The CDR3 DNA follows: TGTGCCAGCAGCAAGACAGGGGGAGGCTCCTATAATTCACCCCTCCACTTT.

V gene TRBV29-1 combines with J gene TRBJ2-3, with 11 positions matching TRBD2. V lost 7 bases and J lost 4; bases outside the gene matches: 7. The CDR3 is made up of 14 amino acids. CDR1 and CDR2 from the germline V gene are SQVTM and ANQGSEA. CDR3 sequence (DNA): TGCAGCGCTGCCCCTAGCGGGGGGCCAGATACGCAGTATTTT. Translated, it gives CSAAPSGGPDTQYF.

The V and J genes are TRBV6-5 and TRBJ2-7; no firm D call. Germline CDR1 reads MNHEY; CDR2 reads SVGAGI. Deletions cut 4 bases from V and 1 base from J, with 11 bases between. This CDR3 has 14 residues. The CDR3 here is CASSSHYNSYEQYF. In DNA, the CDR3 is TGTGCCAGCAGTTCCCACTACAATTCCTACGAGCAGTACTTC.